This is a list of T cell receptor beta chains from one sample in a study of blood T cell repertoires in COVID-19. Sequenced by immunoSEQ multiplex PCR; TCRdb stores in-frame clones only, minus some. Of just over 250,000 clones listed, more than 90% are singletons. The sample consisted of peripheral blood. The receptors derive from a person under 30 with COVID-19, enrolled during active disease. Each CDR3 is given with its conserved first and last residue. D genes are given only for firm matches. Clone size is not always given. Where it is, it says once, few, many or a class for expanded clones.

TRBD1	-	TRBV28	TRBJ1-2	CASSLRSGQGYNGYTF	TGTGCCAGCAGTTTAAGGTCGGGACAGGGGTATAATGGCTACACCTTC
TRBD1	few	TRBV5-1	TRBJ1-1	CASRLGQGGSYTEAFF	TGCGCCAGCAGACTTGGACAGGGGGGTTCGTATACTGAAGCTTTCTTT
-	-	TRBV6-5	TRBJ2-5	CATTGLGETQYF	TGTGCCACGACAGGACTGGGTGAGACCCAGTACTTC
-	once	TRBV9	TRBJ1-1	CASSGRTADTEAFF	TGTGCCAGCAGCGGCCGGACAGCCGACACTGAAGCTTTCTTT
-	-	TRBV4-1	TRBJ2-7	CASSQDERLHYEQYF	TGCGCCAGCAGCCAAGATGAGCGACTGCACTACGAGCAGTACTTC
-	once	TRBV29-1	TRBJ2-2	CSVEGHREGAGELFF	TGCAGCGTTGAAGGTCACAGGGAGGGGGCCGGGGAGCTGTTTTTT
TRBD2	-	TRBV5-1	TRBJ2-7	CASSPSGGSIYEQYF	TGCGCCAGCAGCCCCAGTGGCGGGAGCATCTACGAGCAGTACTTC
-	-	TRBV10-3	TRBJ2-3	CAIRGTPSTDTQYF	TGTGCCATCAGGGGGACACCCAGCACAGATACGCAGTATTTT
-	-	TRBV11-2	TRBJ1-1	CASSLFGENTEAFF	TGTGCCAGCAGCTTATTCGGGGAGAACACTGAAGCTTTCTTT
-	-	TRBV7-8	TRBJ2-7	CASSPGSHSYEQYF	TGTGCCAGCAGCCCCGGGTCCCATTCATACGAGCAGTACTTC
-	-	TRBV24-1	TRBJ2-2	CATSGDRDTGELFF	TGTGCCACCAGTGGTGACAGAGACACCGGGGAGCTGTTTTTT
TRBD2	-	TRBV14	TRBJ2-2	CASSQNSGRITGELFF	TGTGCCAGCAGCCAAAATAGCGGGAGAATCACCGGGGAGCTGTTTTTT
-	-	TRBV29-1	TRBJ1-5	CTCCAQDDQPQHF	TGCACCTGCTGCGCCCAGGATGATCAGCCCCAGCATTTT
-	-	TRBV28	TRBJ2-7	CASSLGQGSFYEQYF	TGTGCCAGCAGTTTAGGGCAGGGCTCTTTTTACGAGCAGTACTTC
-	once	TRBV6-6	TRBJ2-1	CASSLRLDEQFF	TGTGCCAGCAGTTTACGGCTAGATGAGCAGTTCTTC
-	once	TRBV5-1	TRBJ1-2	CASSLFDINYGYTF	TGCGCCAGCAGCTTGTTCGACATTAACTATGGCTACACCTTC
TRBD1	-	TRBV29-1	TRBJ1-2	CSVDQGADGYTF	TGCAGCGTTGATCAGGGGGCTGATGGCTACACCTTC
-	-	TRBV6-1	TRBJ2-7	CASSDLGEQYF	TGTGCCAGCAGTGACCTCGGGGAGCAGTACTTC
TRBD2	-	TRBV6-6	TRBJ2-7	CASRDSLGEGSGF	TGTGCCAGCAGAGATTCCCTGGGGGAGGGTAGCGGCTTC
TRBD1	-	TRBV27	TRBJ1-1	CASVIYNRGRTEAFF	TGTGCCAGCGTAATCTATAACAGGGGACGGACTGAAGCTTTCTTT
TRBD1	-	TRBV7-9	TRBJ1-2	CASSPGTGLGYTF	TGTGCCAGCAGCCCCGGGACAGGACTTGGCTACACCTTC
-	-	TRBV5-4	TRBJ2-5	CASSLTGNNQETQYF	TGTGCCAGCAGCTTGACAGGGAACAATCAAGAGACCCAGTACTTC